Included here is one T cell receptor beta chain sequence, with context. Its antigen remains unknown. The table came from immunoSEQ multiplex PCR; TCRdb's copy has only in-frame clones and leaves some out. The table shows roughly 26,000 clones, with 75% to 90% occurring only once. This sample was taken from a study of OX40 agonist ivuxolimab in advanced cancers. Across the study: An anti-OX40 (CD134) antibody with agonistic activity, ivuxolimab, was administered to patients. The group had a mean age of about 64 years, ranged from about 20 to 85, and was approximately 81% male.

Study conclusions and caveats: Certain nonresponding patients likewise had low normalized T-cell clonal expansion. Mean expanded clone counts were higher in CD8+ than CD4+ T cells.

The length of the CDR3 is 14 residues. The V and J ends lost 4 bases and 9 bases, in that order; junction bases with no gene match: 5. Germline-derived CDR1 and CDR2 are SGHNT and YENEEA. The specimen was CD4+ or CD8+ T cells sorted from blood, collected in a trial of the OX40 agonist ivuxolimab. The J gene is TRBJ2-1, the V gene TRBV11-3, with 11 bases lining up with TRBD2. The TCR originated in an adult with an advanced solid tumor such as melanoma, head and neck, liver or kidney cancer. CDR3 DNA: TGTGCCAGCAGCTCCGGACTAGCGGGCGGTGAGCAGTTCTTC. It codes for CASSSGLAGGEQFF.